The 27 T cell receptor beta chains in this list originate from one sample, sequenced in a study of T cell repertoires in cytomegalovirus infection (dated by TCRdb to between 2017 and 2020). The sample was run on an Illumina HiSeq 1500. TCRdb's own reprocessing of the public reads used fastp at Q25 and MiXCR and kept productive beta chains. Here each entry gathers all rows of one CDR3 protein and keeps the most common genes and DNA. The sample has a few hundred thousand distinct CDR3 sequences on record, around 9.5% of them singletons. The ten biggest clones cover over 3.5% of the sample. Specimen: PBMCs. Receptors originate from a human donor in good health (CMV status not recorded). Some clones in this sample may be carry-over from other donors' samples.

In its sample, this clonotype was seen a few times. The gene calls are TRBV6-5 and TRBJ2-2, with a weak D call TRBD1 (6 bases). The CDR3 extends over 15 amino acids. Germline V gene sequence: CDR1 MNHEY, CDR2 SVGAGI. V was shortened by 6 bases and J by 4 bases, with 15 bases between the two germline ends. This chain's CDR3 is CASSPSDSGTGELFF. Written as DNA, the CDR3 is TGTGCCAGCAGCCCATCGGACAGCGGCACCGGGGAGCTGTTTTTT.

This clonotype was observed at least ten times. The genes are TRBV7-2 and TRBJ2-5; D unclear. Trimming took 4 bases from V and 8 from J, leaving 14 bases between them. This CDR3 contains 13 residues. Germline V gene data show CDR1 as SGHTA and CDR2 as FQGNSA. The CDR3 here is CASSSGPVATQYF. The CDR3 nucleotides are TGTGCCAGCAGCTCTGGGCCAGTGGCAACCCAGTACTTC.

V usage is TRBV6-2 or TRBV6-3 and J usage is TRBJ1-1; D unresolved. Germline values: CDR1 MNHEY, CDR2 SVGEGT. CDR3 length equals 11 residues. Trimming cost V 3 bases and J 6 bases, with 5 bases left between them. This CDR3 reads CASSYLAEAFF. The CDR3 DNA sequence: TGTGCCAGCAGTTATCTCGCTGAAGCTTTCTTT.

The chain combines TRBV11-2 with TRBJ1-2; D possibly corresponds to TRBD1 (6 bases). Germline CDR1 and CDR2: SGHAT and FQNNGV. Trimming left V 3 bases short and J 1 base short, with 15 bases between. The CDR3 length is 16 residues. The CDR3 nucleotides are TGTGCCAGCAGCTTCTCTGCCGGACAGATTAACTATGGCTACACCTTC. Amino acids: CASSFSAGQINYGYTF. Together with reference TRBV11-2 and TRBJ1-2, the CDR3 gives the full variable domain: EAGVAQSPRYKIIEKRQSVAFWCNPISGHATLYWYQQILGQGPKLLIQFQNNGVVDDSQLPKDRFSAERLKGVDSTLKIQPAKLEDSAVYLCASSFSAGQINYGYTFGSGTRLTVV.

V is TRBV6-2 or TRBV6-3 and J is TRBJ1-5; TRBD1 matches 8 bases. Germline V gene sequence: CDR1 MNHEY, CDR2 SVGEGT. This CDR3 has 15 amino acids. The V segment lost 6 bases and the J segment 1 base; nucleotides outside the gene matches: 5. The CDR3 DNA is TGTGCCAGCAGGAAACAGGGGGTCAGCAATCAGCCCCAGCATTTT. Protein: CASRKQGVSNQPQHF.

The chain couples TRBV12-3 or TRBV12-4 to TRBJ1-5, with TRBD1 as a possible D gene (6 bases). There are 14 residues in the CDR3. V shed 5 bases and J shed 3 bases, with 11 bases lying between them. DNA for the CDR3: TGTGCCAGCAGTCATACAGGGTCCAATCAGCCCCAGCATTTT. Residues: CASSHTGSNQPQHF.

This clonotype has just a few counts. The chain employs TRBV5-5 and TRBJ1-5; TRBD1 matches at 7 bases. The V and J ends lost 2 bases and 0 bases, in that order; junction bases with no gene match: 2. CDR1 is SGHKS, CDR2 YYEKEE, per germline (reference sequence). CDR3 length: 15 residues. The CDR3 nucleotides are TGTGCCAGCAGCTTTGAGGGGGCTAGCAATCAGCCCCAGCATTTT. This sequence encodes CASSFEGASNQPQHF.

This clonotype occurred many times. The V call is TRBV7-2, the J call TRBJ2-7; D may be TRBD2 (5 bases). The CDR3 extends over 17 amino acids. Germline lookup yields CDR1 SGHTA and CDR2 FQGNSA. The V end was cut by 1 base, the J end by 0 bases, with 16 bases between. As DNA, the CDR3 is TGTGCCAGCAGCTTAGTGGCAGGAGGAGGAAGCTCCTACGAGCAGTACTTC. This encodes CASSLVAGGGSSYEQYF.

This clonotype was detected many times. The chain is built from TRBV25-1 and TRBJ2-3, with 9 nucleotides matching TRBD2. The germline V gene has CDR1 MGHDK and CDR2 SYGVNS. The CDR3 is made up of 15 amino acids. V was pared by 3 bases and J by 2 bases, with 3 bases of the junction left unmatched. CDR3 amino acids: CASSDSGGITDTQYF. Written as DNA, the CDR3 is TGTGCCAGCAGTGATAGCGGGGGAATCACAGATACGCAGTATTTT.

This clonotype occurred many times. The V and J genes are TRBV12-3 or TRBV12-4 and TRBJ1-5; possibly TRBD1 for D (6 bases). The CDR3 extends over 14 amino acids. Trimming left V 3 bases short and J 8 bases short, with 14 bases between. In DNA form, the CDR3 reads TGTGCCAGCAGTTTGAGAAACAGGGAAAAGCCCCAGCATTTT. It encodes CASSLRNREKPQHF.

This clonotype has ten or more counts. V usage is TRBV7-2 and J usage is TRBJ2-7; 8 nucleotides align to TRBD1. Germline assignment: CDR1 SGHTA and CDR2 FQGNSA. The CDR3 runs to 15 residues. Losses at the gene ends were 6 bases for V and 3 bases for J; bases not matched to a gene: 10. CDR3 nucleotides: TGTGCCAGCAGTTCAGACAGGGGACCCCACTACGAGCAGTACTTC. Translated: CASSSDRGPHYEQYF.

The chain couples TRBV15 to TRBJ1-5, with D uncertain. Germline CDR1 reads LNHNV; CDR2 reads YYDKDF (reference sequence). The CDR3 loop spans 15 amino acids. V lost 0 bases and J lost 7, with 13 bases in between. CDR3 in amino acids: CATSRDNEVLQPQHF. The CDR3 nucleotides read TGTGCCACCAGCAGAGATAACGAGGTACTACAGCCCCAGCATTTT. Full variable domain (rest looked up from reference TRBV15 and TRBJ1-5): DAMVIQNPRYQVTQFGKPVTLSCSQTLNHNVMYWYQQKSSQAPKLLFHYYDKDFNNEADTPDNFQSRRPNTSFCFLDIRSPGLGDTAMYLCATSRDNEVLQPQHFGDGTRLSIL.

The chain recombines TRBV7-3 with TRBJ2-5; 8 nucleotides agree with TRBD2. The V gene's germline CDR1 is SGHTA and CDR2 FQGTGA. The trim removed 5 bases at V and 2 bases at J, leaving 7 bases unmatched. This CDR3 spans 15 amino acids. The CDR3 DNA sequence: TGTGCCAGCAGCCAGGGACTAGGGTGGCAAGAGACCCAGTACTTC. Translation gives CASSQGLGWQETQYF.

The chain links TRBV2 to TRBJ1-1, with D uncertain. Looked up from germline, CDR1 is SNHLY and CDR2 is FYNNEI. The V gene lost 7 bases and the J gene lost 1 base, with 13 bases spanning the gap. This CDR3 region has 14 residues. The CDR3 DNA reads as TGTGCCAGCACCTTGAGTTGGGCGAACACTGAAGCTTTCTTT. Its translation is CASTLSWANTEAFF.

This clonotype showed up just a few times. The CDR3 coding sequence is TGTGCCATCAGTGAGTCGGGGCACCTGAACACTGAAGCTTTCTTT. Protein: CAISESGHLNTEAFF. The chain combines TRBV10-3 with TRBJ1-1; tentatively, D is TRBD1 (5 bases). Trimming removed 0 bases at V and 0 bases at J, with 8 bases between. This CDR3 region has 15 residues. Germline CDR1 is ENHRY and CDR2 is SYGVKD.

This clonotype has at least ten counts. The V and J genes are TRBV12-3 or TRBV12-4 and TRBJ2-3; TRBD1 agrees at 8 bases. V lost 6 bases, J lost 8 bases, and 10 bases stayed unmatched. CDR3 length: 14 amino acids. CDR3 in amino acids: CASRPGQAFSTQYF. In DNA, the CDR3 is TGTGCCAGCAGGCCGGGACAGGCTTTCTCTACGCAGTATTTT.

This clonotype was counted ten times or more. The rearrangement joins TRBV7-2 to TRBJ2-7; weak D call: TRBD2 (5 bases). Trimming took off 5 bases at V and 4 bases at J, with 12 bases between the two ends. In germline, CDR1 is SGHTA, CDR2 FQGNSA. There are 13 residues in the CDR3. CDR3 coding DNA: TGTGCCAGCAGCACCGCCGGAGGATACGAGCAGTACTTC. As protein: CASSTAGGYEQYF.

CDR3 region: CASSQDRGAEWSSYNEQFF. The CDR3 nucleotides are TGCGCCAGCAGCCAAGATAGGGGAGCCGAGTGGAGCTCCTACAATGAGCAGTTCTTC. The J gene is TRBJ2-1, the V gene TRBV4-3; D possibly uses TRBD1 or TRBD2 (5 bases each). Trimming left V 0 bases short and J 0 bases short, with 18 bases between. The CDR3 runs to 19 residues. The germline gives CDR1 LGHNA, CDR2 YSLEER.

Note on this clonotype: At one end the junction does not follow the germline gene, possibly because of a read error. V gene TRBV12-3 or TRBV12-4 combines with J gene TRBJ1-1, with 7 positions matching TRBD1. This CDR3 has 17 amino acids. CDR3 nucleotide sequence: TGTGCCTGCAGTTTCTCGGTGGGACAGACTCAGAACACTGAAGCTTTCTTT. Translated: CACSFSVGQTQNTEAFF.

This clonotype was counted many times. CDR3 nucleotide sequence: TGTGCCAGCAGCCCCACGGGGGGGCTCCAAGAGACCCAGTACTTC. Encoded protein: CASSPTGGLQETQYF. The genes are TRBV7-8 and TRBJ2-5, with 8 bases that match TRBD2. Germline CDR1 reads SGHVS; CDR2 reads FQNEAQ. V trimming: 5 bases; J trimming: 1 base; junction bases outside the gene matches: 6. The CDR3 contains 15 residues.

This clonotype was detected ten times or more. The gene calls are TRBV28 and TRBJ1-5; no reliable D call. Germline V CDR1 and CDR2: MDHEN, SYDVKM. Trimming took off 6 bases at V and 3 bases at J, with 3 bases between the two ends. This CDR3 spans 11 amino acids. The CDR3 protein is CASSHNQPQHF. The CDR3, as DNA: TGTGCCAGCAGCCACAATCAGCCCCAGCATTTT.

This chain links TRBV7-2 with TRBJ2-3, with a weak D call TRBD2 (7 bases). CDR3 length: 17 amino acids. Trimming stripped 0 bases from V and 2 bases from J, with 15 bases between. Germline lookup yields CDR1 SGHTA and CDR2 FQGNSA. The CDR3: CASSLAGGGAYTDTQYF. The CDR3 DNA sequence: TGTGCCAGCAGCTTAGCGGGGGGGGGCGCTTACACAGATACGCAGTATTTT.

This clonotype was seen repeatedly, ten times or more. The V and J genes are TRBV6-5 and TRBJ1-1; maybe TRBD1 (5 bases). The germline V gene has CDR1 MNHEY and CDR2 SVGAGI. This CDR3 is built from 14 residues. The V and J ends lost 2 bases and 5 bases respectively, with 12 bases between them. CDR3 DNA: TGTGCCAGCAGTTACCAGCAGGGTTCTACTGAAGCTTTCTTT. This encodes CASSYQQGSTEAFF.

In this sample, this clonotype turned up many times. CDR3 region: CASSLGLSSGGANEQFF. The CDR3 DNA sequence: TGTGCCAGCAGCTTGGGCTTGAGTAGCGGGGGGGCAAATGAGCAGTTCTTC. The chain joins TRBV7-3 to TRBJ2-1; 11 bases fit TRBD2. The J segment lost 7 bases and the V segment lost 3 bases, leaving 11 bases of the junction unmatched. The CDR3 runs 17 residues. The germline gives CDR1 SGHTA, CDR2 FQGTGA. The complete variable domain, with remaining parts taken from reference TRBV7-3 and TRBJ2-1, reads GAGVSQTPSNKVTEKGKYVELRCDPISGHTALYWYRQSLGQGPEFLIYFQGTGAADDSGLPNDRFFAVRPEGSVSTLKIQRTERGDSAVYLCASSLGLSSGGANEQFFGPGTRLTVL.

This clonotype was seen ten or more times. V and J are TRBV7-2 and TRBJ2-2; D is uncertain. CDR3 length: 15 residues. CDR1 is SGHTA, CDR2 FQGNSA, per germline. V lost 0 bases to trimming and J lost 2 bases, with 7 bases between them. Here the CDR3 reads CASSLAAANTGELFF. The CDR3 bases are TGTGCCAGCAGCTTAGCGGCGGCTAACACCGGGGAGCTGTTTTTT.

This chain uses TRBV7-8 with TRBJ2-7; D is ambiguous. The CDR3 is made up of 14 amino acids. The germline CDR1 and CDR2 sequences are SGHVS and FQNEAQ. Trimming took off 1 base at V and 4 bases at J, with 11 bases between the two ends. The CDR3: CASSLGLVAYEQYF. DNA of the CDR3: TGTGCCAGCAGCTTAGGGCTAGTTGCTTACGAGCAGTACTTC. The full variable domain, its missing parts supplied by reference TRBV7-8 and TRBJ2-7, is GAGVSQSPRYKVAKRGQDVALRCDPISGHVSLFWYQQALGQGPEFLTYFQNEAQLDKSGLPSDRFFAERPEGSVSTLKIQRTQQEDSAVYLCASSLGLVAYEQYFGPGTRLTVT.

This clonotype was picked up many times. This rearrangement joins TRBV6-2 or TRBV6-3 to TRBJ2-2, with D hard to call. The V end was cut by 6 bases, the J end by 16 bases, with 18 bases between. The CDR3 has 12 residues. Germline CDR1 reads MNHEY; CDR2 reads SVGEGT. CDR3 region: CASSLAGAVWFF. The CDR3 DNA reads TGTGCCAGCAGCTTAGCCGGAGCCGTCTGGTTTTTT.